This T cell receptor (beta chain) stems from a study of beta chain features in type 1 diabetes (dated by TCRdb to 2016 to 2019). About the full investigation: Patients and healthy donors did not differ in mean age, gender distribution, total cell number or subset yield. A total of some 110 million sorted cells were examined across all samples, and a strong correlation was observed between cell number per subset and RNA yield. The study compared TCRB repertoires of sorted circulating CD4+ T cell subsets between recently diagnosed type 1 diabetes patients and matched healthy donors. Regulatory and stem cell-like memory subsets were isolated from only 8 patients and about eight healthy donors, whereas naive and central memory subsets came from all 30 or so donors. Beyond this particular receptor, the publication reports: Shorter templates might have been favored by PCR, but patient and control samples were amplified and corrected together, so both groups would have been affected equally by any skew. Because the HLA sub-analyses included only small numbers of individuals, any influence of HLA type on TCRB rearrangement was left unresolved. Sequencing cDNA rather than genomic DNA could over-represent highly expressing activated cells, although activation and CD3 levels did not differ between groups. At VDJ recombination sites, type 1 diabetes patients had fewer insertions and more deleted nucleotides, which implies abnormalities in thymic rearrangement. A moderate but significant shortening of TCRB CDR3 length was observed in type 1 diabetes patients in all four CD4+ subsets. Naive, central memory and regulatory TCRB repertoires appeared more similar among patients than among healthy donors.

This clone was detected a few times. Its antigen is unknown. Base quality data are lacking; no much larger clone is found one base away. The entire isolated RNA was reverse transcribed using the High Capacity cDNA Reverse Transcription Kit, and thus expressed TCRB transcripts were sequenced. Deep immunoSEQ sequencing was performed on naive, central memory and regulatory T cell samples, with an average of about 3.6 million total reads per sample. After sorted cells were lysed in RLT buffer, RNA was extracted with DNase-treated RNeasy Micro or Mini kits, with the choice depending on cell number. To prevent cross-contamination, every cell subset was processed on its own, while patient and healthy donor samples were processed together. The immunoSEQ multiplex PCR was used to amplify TCRB sequences from cDNA, generating 87-bp fragments that spanned the CDR3 region. Amplicons were sequenced on the Illumina HiSeq platform. For the original study's pipeline: PCR bias was corrected computationally using synthetic template baselines, and reads within Hamming distance 2 were collapsed, with unmergeable singletons discarded. Reads were aligned against IMGT so that V, D and J genes, CDR3 length and insertions or deletions at six rearrangement sites could be assigned. Within each subset, clonotype counts were normalized to sorted cell number, after which true diversity and Gini coefficients were computed with the tcR R package. The overlap coefficient, calculated on TCRB nucleotide sequences, was used to quantify repertoire sharing. As a proxy for the pre-selection repertoire, out-of-frame TCRB sequences from naive cells were analyzed. TCRdb limited this immuneACCESS table to in-frame rearrangements with V and J called. A share of clones is missing; checked studies link under half to unresolved V genes, and the rest is unexplained. The DNA was the basis for D and trimming; V, J and clone size are from that table. The table for this sample lists almost 350,000 clones; 15% to 20% of them were counted only once. Around 0.045% of the sample is taken by the ten largest.

From each donor, a single peripheral blood sample of about 100 mL on average was drawn into heparinised tubes. A BD FACSAria II and a panel including CD45RO, CCR7, CD25, CD127, CD95 and CD27 were used to sort naive, central memory, regulatory and stem cell-like memory CD4+ T cells. All sorted populations exceeded 95% purity. Right away, PBMCs were isolated by Lymphoprep density gradient centrifugation and were stained directly, with no culture step. So that batch effects would be minimized, each experiment stained and sorted samples in pairs, pairing one healthy donor with one patient. This TCR was recovered from a woman aged 18-29 years in good health. Specimen: naive CD4+ T cells from blood. The intended sense of this specimen's cell subset or site label: true naive CD4+ T cells.

The base sequence is TGTGCCAGTAGTATCTCTAGCGGGAGGAACTACAATGAGCAGTTCTTC. Translated, this gives CASSISSGRNYNEQFF. The rearranged segments are TRBV19 and TRBJ2-1; 11 nucleotides in the junction match TRBD2. Taken from the germline V gene (reference sequence), the CDR1 and CDR2 loops are LNHDA and SQIVND. Counted from cysteine to phenylalanine, this CDR3 has 16 amino acids. The read is trimmed to its CDR3 DNA, 48 bases read in frame from base 1. V is trimmed back by 3 bases and J by 3 bases, and the junction contains 4 bases that no gene match accounts for.